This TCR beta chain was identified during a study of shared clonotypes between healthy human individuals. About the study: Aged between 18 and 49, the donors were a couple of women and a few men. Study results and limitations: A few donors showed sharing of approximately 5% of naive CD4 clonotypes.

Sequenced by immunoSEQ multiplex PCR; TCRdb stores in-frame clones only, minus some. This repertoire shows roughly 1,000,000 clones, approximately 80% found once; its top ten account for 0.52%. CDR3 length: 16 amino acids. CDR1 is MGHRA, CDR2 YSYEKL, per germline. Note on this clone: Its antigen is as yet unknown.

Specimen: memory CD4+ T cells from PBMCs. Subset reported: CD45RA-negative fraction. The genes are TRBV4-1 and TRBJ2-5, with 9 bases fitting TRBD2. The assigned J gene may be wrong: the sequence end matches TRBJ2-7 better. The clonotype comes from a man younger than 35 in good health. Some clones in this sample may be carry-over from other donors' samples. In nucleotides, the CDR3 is TGCGCCAGCAGCAATCCGACTAGCGGAAAATACTACGAGCAGTACTTC. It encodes CASSNPTSGKYYEQYF.